This T cell receptor (beta chain) was recorded in a study of somatic mutations in cytotoxic T cells in rheumatoid arthritis. Study at large: Before any treatment began, about 30 ml EDTA peripheral blood was collected from patients right after diagnosis.

The CDR3 has 14 residues. CDR1 and CDR2 from the germline V gene are SQVTM and ANQGSEA. Trimming cost V 5 bases and J 5 bases; bases outside gene matches: 8. Original processing notes: The authors compared patient CD8+ clones larger than 1% against published virus-specific TCRB sequences. Only a few of these clones matched. The assay was immunoSEQ multiplex PCR, and TCRdb's table has in-frame clones only and misses some. The D gene and trimming were derived from the DNA, and the V and J assignments and clone size from that table. The data show fewer than 9,000 clones, with 80% seen just once and approximately 11% held by the top ten.

This clonotype was obtained from an adult with rheumatoid arthritis. This chain connects TRBV29-1 to TRBJ2-2, with 7 nucleotides matching TRBD1. Source material: CD8+ T cells sorted from blood. The CDR3 coding sequence is TGCAGCGTTCAACTGACAGGGTGGACCGGGGAGCTGTTTTTT. This codes for CSVQLTGWTGELFF.